Presented here are 6 T cell receptor beta chains from one specimen sequenced in a study of type 1 regulatory T cells. These receptors have no identified antigens. TCRdb used MiXCR to reprocess the reads, holding one entry per CDR3 protein. Found here are about 67,000 distinct CDR3 sequences, around 49% of them singletons; the top ten hold roughly 2.2%. Material for sequencing was cultured non-Tr1 T cells, either the whole culture or a sorted T cell fraction (not recorded which). Receptors were obtained from a human donor in good health.

There are a few counts of this clonotype. The CDR3 protein is CSATPTQGETQYF. The DNA of the CDR3 is TGCAGTGCTACGCCGACTCAGGGAGAGACCCAGTACTTC. The V and J genes are TRBV20-1 and TRBJ2-5, with a tentative D call TRBD1 (5 bases). Germline assignment: CDR1 DFQATT and CDR2 SNEGSKA (reference sequence). The CDR3 is 13 amino acids. V was shortened by 4 bases and J by 4 bases, with 13 bases between the two germline ends.

This chain uses TRBV7-9 with TRBJ2-5, with D maybe TRBD2 (5 bases). Deletions cut 5 bases from V and 0 bases from J, with 13 bases between. From germline, CDR1 is SEHNR and CDR2 FQNEAQ (reference sequence). The CDR3 covers 15 residues. The CDR3: CASSPTGLYQETQYF. The CDR3 bases are TGTGCCAGCAGCCCCACTGGACTGTACCAAGAGACCCAGTACTTC. Together with reference TRBV7-9 and TRBJ2-5, the CDR3 gives the full variable domain: DTGVSQNPRHKITKRGQNVTFRCDPISEHNRLYWYRQTLGQGPEFLTYFQNEAQLEKSRLLSDRFSAERPKGSFSTLEIQRTEQGDSAMYLCASSPTGLYQETQYFGPGTRLLVL.

Relative to its sample, this clonotype is medium-sized. The chain has TRBV20-1 and TRBJ2-7, with 11 nucleotides matching TRBD2. V shed 0 bases and J 5 bases; nucleotides not matched to a gene: 6. CDR3 length: 15 residues. Germline values: CDR1 DFQATT, CDR2 SNEGSKA (reference sequence). The CDR3 is CSARELAGGLDEQYF. The CDR3 DNA reads as TGCAGTGCTAGAGAATTAGCGGGGGGGCTCGACGAGCAGTACTTC.

In its sample, this clonotype was seen a few times. The V and J genes are TRBV7-2 and TRBJ1-2, with 10 bases matching TRBD1. The junction had 7 bases not matched to a gene; V was cut back by 2 bases and J by 10 bases. The germline gives CDR1 SGHTA, CDR2 FQGNSA. The CDR3 extends over 14 amino acids. CDR3 protein: CASSLISGTGDYTF. In nucleotides, the CDR3 is TGTGCCAGCAGCTTAATATCTGGGACAGGGGACTACACCTTC.

This chain uses TRBV28 with TRBJ1-4, with D unclear. The CDR3 extends over 12 amino acids. V was clipped by 0 bases and J by 10 bases, with 6 bases between them. Germline V gene lookup returns CDR1 MDHEN and CDR2 SYDVKM. DNA for the CDR3: TGTGCCAGCAGTTTATGGGATGGAAAACTGTTTTTT. Protein product: CASSLWDGKLFF. Full variable domain (missing parts from reference TRBV28 and TRBJ1-4): DVKVTQSSRYLVKRTGEKVFLECVQDMDHENMFWYRQDPGLGLRLIYFSYDVKMKEKGDIPEGYSVSREKKERFSLILESASTNQTSMYLCASSLWDGKLFFGSGTQLSVL.

J is TRBJ2-5 and V is TRBV5-6; possibly TRBD2 for D (5 bases). Trimming stripped 0 bases from V and 5 bases from J, with 8 bases between. Per germline, CDR1 SGHDT and CDR2 YYEEEE. CDR3 length: 13 residues. The DNA for the CDR3 is TGTGCCAGCAGCTTGGCCGGGGATGAGACCCAGTACTTC. Encoded protein: CASSLAGDETQYF.